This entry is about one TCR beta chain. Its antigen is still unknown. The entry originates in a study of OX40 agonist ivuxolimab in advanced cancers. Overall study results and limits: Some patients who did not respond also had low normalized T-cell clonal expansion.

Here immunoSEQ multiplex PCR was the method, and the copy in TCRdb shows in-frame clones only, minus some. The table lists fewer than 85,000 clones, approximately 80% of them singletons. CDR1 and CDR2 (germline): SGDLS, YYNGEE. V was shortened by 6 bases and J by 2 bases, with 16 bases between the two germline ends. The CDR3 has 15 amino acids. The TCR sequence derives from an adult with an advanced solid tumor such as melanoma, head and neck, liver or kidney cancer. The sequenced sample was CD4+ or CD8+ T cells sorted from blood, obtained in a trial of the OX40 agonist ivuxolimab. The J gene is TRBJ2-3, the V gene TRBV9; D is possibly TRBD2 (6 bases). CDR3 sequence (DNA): TGTGCCAGCAACGGTGATGGGACTTCCACAGATACGCAGTATTTT. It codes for CASNGDGTSTDTQYF.